Listed here is a single TCR beta chain. This clone was picked up a small number of times. What this receptor recognizes is not known. No per-base quality is available; no much larger clone lies one base away. This record comes from a study of blood T cell repertoires in COVID-19 (dated by TCRdb to between 2020 and 2021). Notes on the research overall: The collaborator samples originated in the United States, Italy and Spain and spanned the acute and convalescent phases of COVID-19. The material from the prospective study consisted of cDNA or gDNA derived from T cells, B-cell-depleted T cells, or PBMCs. The dataset comprised deeply sampled blood TCRbeta repertoires from subjects exposed to, actively infected with, or recovered from COVID-19. The repertoires were released in a freely available public database meant as a resource for research on the immune response to SARS-CoV-2. The samples were drawn from two sources: the first 160 participants of the ongoing ImmuneRACE study, and 1,000 to 1,500 subjects contributed by 6 global collaborators. The sample metadata nearly always contained a de-identified subject ID, COVID-19 status, age in years and sex. Where available, HLA class I and class II types were taken from metadata supplied by the sample provider and were not determined by assay-based typing.

General study outcomes and caveats: The quantity of clinical and demographic metadata differed by source and by participant and was supplied without curation.

In Seattle, one collaborating source enrolled patients while the infection was active and tracked those patients longitudinally over the course of disease. Whole blood was collected in K2EDTA tubes by collaborating institutions according to the institutions' own protocols. Collaborator samples were shipped for TCRbeta analysis as frozen whole blood, isolated PBMCs, or DNA extracted from either sample type. From the cysteine through the phenylalanine, the CDR3 covers 14 amino acids. CDR3 DNA only is kept here, 42 bases in frame from base 1. The immunoSEQ Assay, a bias-controlled multiplex PCR, was used to amplify TCRbeta CDR3 regions from genomic DNA. Under the source paper's analysis protocol: The number of nucleated cells in each sample was estimated by amplification of reference gene primers within the assay. Sequence reads were collapsed and filtered to measure the absolute abundance of every unique TCRbeta CDR3 rearrangement. For each sample, productive Simpson clonality was calculated by taking the square root of Simpson's diversity index across productive rearrangements. TCRdb mirrors the immuneACCESS table, restricted to in-frame sequences. Some clones are absent from its copies; in checked studies, under half trace to an unresolved V gene, and the reason for the others is unknown. From that table come the V and J calls and clone size; the DNA was used to work out D and trimming. This sample lists roughly 200,000 clones; more than 70% were detected once. The ten largest clones capture about a sixth of the sample.

Material: peripheral blood. This chain is built from TRBV21-1 and TRBJ1-5. TRBV21-1 is a pseudogene locus. This TCR came from a man aged 45-65 years with COVID-19, enrolled during active disease. For the CDR3, the sequence is CASSNSSPNQPQHF. The base sequence is TGTGCCAGCAGCAACTCCTCCCCCAATCAGCCCCAGCATTTT.